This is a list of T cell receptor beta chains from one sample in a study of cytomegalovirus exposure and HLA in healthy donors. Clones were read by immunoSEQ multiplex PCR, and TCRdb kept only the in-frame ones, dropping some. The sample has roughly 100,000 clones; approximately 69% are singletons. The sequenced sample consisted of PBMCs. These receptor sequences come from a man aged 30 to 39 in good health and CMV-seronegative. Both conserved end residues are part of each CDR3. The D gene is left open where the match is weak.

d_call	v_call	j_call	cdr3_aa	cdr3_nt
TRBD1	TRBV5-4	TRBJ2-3	CASSYQGQGADTQYF	TGTGCCAGCAGCTACCAGGGACAGGGGGCCGATACGCAGTATTTT
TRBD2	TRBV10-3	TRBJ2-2	CAITITSGSNTGELFF	TGTGCCATCACTATAACTAGCGGGAGTAACACCGGGGAGCTGTTTTTT
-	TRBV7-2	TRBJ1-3	CASRPGTGNTIYF	TGTGCCAGCAGGCCAGGGACTGGAAACACCATATATTTT
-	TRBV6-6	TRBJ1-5	CASTPEGQPQHF	TGTGCCAGCACCCCTGAGGGTCAGCCCCAGCATTTT
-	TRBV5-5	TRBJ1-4	CASSSSPAGGLFF	TGTGCCAGCAGCTCCTCCCCCGCCGGTGGTCTGTTTTTT
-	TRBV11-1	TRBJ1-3	CASSPDRNRRSGNTIYF	TGTGCCAGCAGCCCCGACAGAAACCGACGCTCTGGAAACACCATATATTTT
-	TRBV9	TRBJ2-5	CASSEGVIARQETQYF	TGTGCCAGCAGCGAGGGGGTGATAGCGCGTCAAGAGACCCAGTACTTC
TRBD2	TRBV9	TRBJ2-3	CASSVTSGTSTDTQYF	TGTGCCAGCAGCGTAACTAGCGGGACTAGCACAGATACGCAGTATTTT
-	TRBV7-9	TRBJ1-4	CASSLSATNEKLFF	TGTGCCAGCAGCTTATCAGCGACTAATGAAAAACTGTTTTTT
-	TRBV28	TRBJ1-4	CASSLERRGEKLFF	TGTGCCAGCAGTTTAGAGAGGAGAGGTGAAAAACTGTTTTTT